The T cell receptor (beta chain) described here comes from a study of blood T cell repertoires in COVID-19. Turning to the study itself: The United States, Italy and Spain were the sources of the acute and convalescent COVID-19 samples. T cells, B-cell-depleted T cells, or PBMCs provided the cDNA or gDNA that served as material.

CDR1 and CDR2 (germline): SNHLY, FYNNEI. V was pared by 6 bases and J by 3 bases, with 3 bases of the junction left unmatched. The CDR3 is made up of 14 amino acids. Original methodology: From reference gene primer amplification, estimates of nucleated cell counts were derived. Libraries were prepared by immunoSEQ multiplex PCR; TCRdb keeps only in-frame clonotypes and omits some of them. From that table come the V and J calls and clone size; the DNA was used to work out D and trimming. The table records under 200,000 clones, more than 65% of them present only once. The specimen sequenced was peripheral blood. The chain recombines TRBV2 with TRBJ1-2; TRBD1 aligns across 11 bases. The sequence came from a human donor with acute or convalescent COVID-19. The donor label of this sample is uncertain. CDR3 amino acids: CASSGTGGYYGYTF. The DNA of the CDR3 is TGTGCCAGCAGCGGGACAGGGGGTTACTATGGCTACACCTTC.